The 28 T cell receptor beta chains in this list originate from one sample, sequenced in a study of type 1 regulatory T cells. Points from the study as a whole: Type 1 regulatory T cells had a more restricted TCR repertoire than non-type 1 regulatory T cells.

These receptors' antigens are unknown. Using its own MiXCR run on the reads, TCRdb lists one record per CDR3 protein. The sample records 65,000 to 80,000 distinct CDR3 sequences, 20% being singletons. The sequenced sample was cultured type 1 regulatory T (Tr1) cells, either the whole culture or a sorted fraction (not recorded which). The receptors stem from a human donor in good health.

This chain connects TRBV21-1 to TRBJ2-1; the table calls TRBD2, which could not be checked here. TRBV21-1 is described as a pseudogene. This CDR3 spans 20 amino acids. DNA for the CDR3: TGTGCCAGCAGCAAAATGACTAGCGGGAGGGCAAGCATTTTGTTCAATGAGCAGTTCTTC. This translates into CASSKMTSGRASILFNEQFF.

This clonotype appeared a few times. The chain joins TRBV18 to TRBJ2-1; D unclear. CDR1 is KGHSH and CDR2 is LQKENI in the germline V gene. The CDR3 runs to 13 residues. Trimming took off 6 bases at V and 5 bases at J, with 11 bases between the two ends. The CDR3 coding sequence is TGTGCCAGCTCCTTAAACAGCGACAATGAGCAGTTCTTC. Translation: CASSLNSDNEQFF.

This clonotype was counted only a few times. This rearrangement joins TRBV14 to TRBJ2-1, with D tentatively TRBD1 or TRBD2 (5 bases each). V was cut by 4 bases and J by 10 bases, with 11 bases left in between. This CDR3 has 12 amino acids. The germline CDR1 and CDR2 sequences are SGHDN and FVKESK. The CDR3 nucleotides are TGTGCCAGCAGCCCGAAGGGGACGGAGCAGTTCTTC. Translation gives CASSPKGTEQFF.

Concerning this clonotype: A read error is possible here, since a much larger clone lies one base away. J is TRBJ1-5 and V is TRBV6-1, with unresolved D. Looked up from germline, CDR1 is MNHNS and CDR2 is SASEGT. This CDR3 is built from 14 residues. CDR3 residues: CAGSEDLQLGRQHF. The CDR3 DNA reads as TGTGCCGGCAGTGAAGATTTACAACTAGGGCGCCAGCATTTT.

There are a few counts of this clonotype. V and J are TRBV20-1 and TRBJ1-1; D gene uncertain. The V end was cut by 5 bases, the J end by 1 base, with 11 bases between. Germline V lookup: CDR1 DFQATT, CDR2 SNEGSKA (reference sequence). This CDR3 region has 13 residues. CDR3 DNA: TGCAGTGCTCAACTTCCGGGGAACACTGAAGCTTTCTTT. It specifies CSAQLPGNTEAFF.

V and J are TRBV5-4 and TRBJ2-2; no definite D call. V lost 3 bases and J 1 base, leaving 13 bases between the germline ends. The CDR3 consists of 16 residues. Germline CDR1 and CDR2: SGHNT and YYREEE (reference sequence). The CDR3 DNA is TGTGCCAGCAGCTCACCATCCACTCGGAACACCGGGGAGCTGTTTTTT. This codes for CASSSPSTRNTGELFF.

This clonotype was recorded a few times. The V call is TRBV7-8, the J call TRBJ2-5, with unresolved D. The CDR3 spans 14 residues. Trimming cost V 5 bases and J 2 bases, with 12 bases left between them. Germline V lookup: CDR1 SGHVS, CDR2 FQNEAQ. The CDR3 sequence is CASSPREVQETQYF. CDR3 bases: TGTGCCAGCAGCCCCCGAGAGGTACAAGAGACCCAGTACTTC.

This clonotype was found a few times. V and J are TRBV20-1 and TRBJ2-7, with unresolved D. Trimming shortened V by 5 bases and J by 3 bases, and 11 bases separated the two germline ends. The CDR3 consists of 12 residues. Germline values: CDR1 DFQATT, CDR2 SNEGSKA (reference sequence). CDR3 DNA: TGCAGTGCTCCCATGACTGGCTACGAGCAGTACTTC. This gives the protein CSAPMTGYEQYF.

The chain combines TRBV12-3 or TRBV12-4 with TRBJ1-1; a weak D match, TRBD1 (5 bases). The ends were cut back, 7 bases at V and 5 bases at J, with 26 bases in the middle. CDR3 size: 17 residues. CDR3 sequence: CASILEILAGEGTEAFF. The DNA of the CDR3 is TGTGCCAGCATTCTCGAAATTTTAGCGGGGGAGGGAACTGAAGCTTTCTTT.

This clonotype was detected ten times or more. V usage is TRBV5-1 and J usage is TRBJ2-1; 9 nucleotides line up with TRBD1. Germline assignment: CDR1 SGHRS and CDR2 YFSETQ. The length of the CDR3 is 14 residues. With 3 bases clipped from V and 5 bases from J, the junction kept 3 bases outside the gene matches. The CDR3 here is CASSSGTGNNEQFF. Here the CDR3 DNA reads TGCGCCAGCAGCTCCGGGACAGGGAACAATGAGCAGTTCTTC.

V usage is TRBV14 and J usage is TRBJ2-1; no clear D gene. The germline V gene encodes CDR1 SGHDN and CDR2 FVKESK. Trimming cost V 4 bases and J 6 bases, with 10 bases left between them. This CDR3 comprises 13 residues. CDR3 bases: TGTGCCAGCAGCCGTCGGGCAAGCAATGAGCAGTTCTTC. Protein: CASSRRASNEQFF.

This rearrangement joins TRBV3-1 to TRBJ2-7; D assignment may be TRBD1 or TRBD2 (5 bases each). Trimming stripped 5 bases from V and 0 bases from J, with 14 bases between. In germline, CDR1 is LGHDT, CDR2 YNNKEL (reference sequence). This CDR3 is 15 amino acids long. The CDR3 DNA follows: TGTGCCAGCAGCTCCCGGGACGGACGCTCCTACGAGCAGTACTTC. This encodes CASSSRDGRSYEQYF.

This clonotype was counted only a few times. This rearrangement joins TRBV5-1 to TRBJ2-2; D is unclear. This CDR3 is 15 amino acids long. The V end lost 7 bases, the J end lost 0 bases, and 13 bases lay between the germline ends. The V gene's germline CDR1 is SGHRS and CDR2 YFSETQ. The CDR3 nucleotides are TGCGCCAGCGTTTTGGCAGGCCCGAACACCGGGGAGCTGTTTTTT. Protein: CASVLAGPNTGELFF.

This clonotype showed up just a few times. The rearrangement uses TRBV6-2 or TRBV6-3 and TRBJ2-2; D might be TRBD2 (6 bases). Trimming cost V 7 bases and J 0 bases, with 15 bases left between them. Looked up from germline, CDR1 is MNHEY and CDR2 is SVGEGT. The CDR3 consists of 16 residues. The CDR3 loop reads CASKGERVANTGELFF. In DNA, the CDR3 is TGTGCCAGCAAGGGAGAGCGGGTCGCGAACACCGGGGAGCTGTTTTTT.

This clonotype occurred a few times. The chain combines TRBV20-1 with TRBJ2-1; no reliable D call. V dropped 0 bases and J dropped 1 base, with 10 bases sitting between them. The CDR3 runs to 15 residues. Per the germline V gene, CDR1 is DFQATT and CDR2 is SNEGSKA (reference sequence). Here the CDR3 reads CSARDRKGSYNEQFF. Written as DNA, the CDR3 is TGCAGTGCTAGAGATAGGAAGGGTTCCTACAATGAGCAGTTCTTC.

This clonotype appeared many times. The chain links TRBV5-1 to TRBJ2-5; 8 nucleotides align to TRBD1. The CDR3 has 15 amino acids. V gave up 0 bases and J gave up 2 bases; unmatched junction bases: 3. Per the germline V gene, CDR1 is SGHRS and CDR2 is YFSETQ. Written as DNA, the CDR3 is TGCGCCAGCAGCTTGGGACAGGGGAGGCAAGAGACCCAGTACTTC. This translates into CASSLGQGRQETQYF.

This clonotype was recorded at least ten times. The chain recombines TRBV27 with TRBJ1-1, with a weak D call TRBD1 (5 bases). There are 14 residues in the CDR3. Trimming removed 1 base from V and 2 bases from J, with 8 bases in between. The V gene's germline CDR1 is MNHEY and CDR2 SMNVEV (reference sequence). The CDR3 region is CASSLLGGNTEAFF. The CDR3 DNA reads as TGTGCCAGCAGTTTATTGGGGGGAAACACTGAAGCTTTCTTT.

As to this clonotype: At one of its ends the junction is not consistent with the germline gene, which may arise from a read error. The CDR3 DNA reads as TGTGCTAGCAGCTCCGTTACAGGGAATCAAGAGACCCAGTACTTC. Protein product: CASSSVTGNQETQYF. The chain joins TRBV7-7 to TRBJ2-5, with a tentative D call TRBD1 (6 bases). Per germline, CDR1 SSHAT and CDR2 FNYEAQ (reference sequence). The CDR3 loop spans 15 amino acids.

The sample holds a few counts of this clonotype. The rearrangement links TRBV15 to TRBJ2-5, with D perhaps TRBD1 (5 bases). Germline-derived CDR1 and CDR2 are LNHNV and YYDKDF (reference sequence). V lost 1 base, J lost 5 bases, and 8 bases lay in between. The CDR3 has 13 residues. CDR3 region: CATSRGTRETQYF. Here the CDR3 DNA reads TGTGCCACCAGCAGAGGGACAAGGGAGACCCAGTACTTC.

This clonotype was found many times. The rearrangement uses TRBV20-1 and TRBJ2-1; TRBD2 matches at 13 bases. J was trimmed by 4 bases and V by 6 bases; bases with no gene match: 3. From germline, CDR1 is DFQATT and CDR2 SNEGSKA (reference sequence). This CDR3 contains 14 residues. Here the CDR3 DNA reads TGCAGTGCGTGGACTAGCGGGGGATACAATGAGCAGTTCTTC. It is translated as CSAWTSGGYNEQFF.

The V call is TRBV20-1, the J call TRBJ2-1; no clear D. V was clipped by 4 bases and J by 6 bases, with 7 bases between them. CDR3 size: 11 residues. Germline V gene sequence: CDR1 DFQATT, CDR2 SNEGSKA (reference sequence). Here the CDR3 DNA reads TGCAGTGCTAAACCTCTCAATGAGCAGTTCTTC. It translates to CSAKPLNEQFF.

This rearrangement joins TRBV28 to TRBJ2-7; D may be TRBD2 (7 bases). CDR1 and CDR2 (germline): MDHEN, SYDVKM. The CDR3 runs to 15 residues. Trimming shortened V by 3 bases and J by 1 base, and 13 bases separated the two germline ends. For the CDR3, the DNA is TGTGCCAGCAGTTTCGGGGGGCCCCCTTCCTACGAGCAGTACTTC. Translating it yields CASSFGGPPSYEQYF.

For the CDR3, the DNA is TGTGCCAGCAGTTTATGGCCGGGGGTTGGGCCCCAGCATTTT. Translation: CASSLWPGVGPQHF. This chain links TRBV27 with TRBJ1-5; the D gene is possibly TRBD1 (5 bases). The CDR3 loop spans 14 amino acids. From germline, CDR1 is MNHEY and CDR2 SMNVEV (reference sequence). V lost 1 base to trimming and J lost 9 bases, with 13 bases between them.

V and J are TRBV29-1 and TRBJ1-1; D uncertain. The ends were cut back, 7 bases at V and 0 bases at J, with 12 bases in the middle. Germline loops: CDR1 SQVTM, CDR2 ANQGSEA. The CDR3 runs 13 residues. The CDR3 region is CSARTDLNTEAFF. The CDR3 DNA follows: TGCAGCGCTAGGACGGATTTGAACACTGAAGCTTTCTTT.

This clonotype was counted many times. The J gene is TRBJ2-2, the V gene TRBV12-3 or TRBV12-4; 9 nucleotides match TRBD1. V was pared by 3 bases and J by 6 bases, with 5 bases of the junction left unmatched. The CDR3 is 15 amino acids. The CDR3 DNA reads TGTGCCAGCAGTTTTCCGGGACAGGGTGCCGGGGAGCTGTTTTTT. Amino acid sequence: CASSFPGQGAGELFF.

This clonotype was picked up many times. The V gene is TRBV6-5, the J gene TRBJ1-2; D remains ambiguous. In germline, CDR1 is MNHEY, CDR2 SVGAGI. The V gene lost 6 bases and the J gene lost 8 bases, with 10 bases spanning the gap. The CDR3 spans 11 residues. In nucleotides, the CDR3 is TGTGCCAGCAGGACTATGGGGGGCTACACCTTC. Amino acid sequence: CASRTMGGYTF.

This clonotype has more than one count but fewer than ten. V is TRBV11-1 and J is TRBJ2-5; the D is unclear. CDR3 size: 11 residues. V was cut by 6 bases and J by 5 bases, with 7 bases left in between. Germline lookup yields CDR1 SGHAT and CDR2 FQDESV (reference sequence). The CDR3 spells CASSVEETQYF. DNA of the CDR3: TGTGCCAGCAGTGTGGAGGAGACCCAGTACTTC.

This clonotype was detected a few times. The chain links TRBV20-1 to TRBJ1-5; tentatively, D is TRBD1 (5 bases). This CDR3 has 12 amino acids. Per the germline V gene, CDR1 is DFQATT and CDR2 is SNEGSKA (reference sequence). Trimming cost V 5 bases and J 8 bases, with 13 bases left between them. The CDR3 protein is CSAARALEPQHF. The CDR3 DNA sequence: TGCAGTGCTGCCAGGGCTCTGGAGCCCCAGCATTTT.